Listed here are 13 T cell receptor beta chains from one sample, sequenced in a study of cytomegalovirus exposure and HLA in healthy donors. Primers included in the PCR were 60 Vbeta and 13 Jbeta primers. The table came from immunoSEQ multiplex PCR; TCRdb's copy has only in-frame clones and leaves some out. The data hold about 99,000 clones, with 70% to 85% observed a single time. Sequencing was performed on PBMCs. The receptors here all came from a woman aged 18-29 years in good health and CMV-seropositive.

J is TRBJ2-1 and V is TRBV15, with TRBD2 matching 12 bases. This CDR3 region has 18 residues. Per the germline V gene, CDR1 is LNHNV and CDR2 is YYDKDF (reference sequence). The junction had 6 bases not matched to a gene; V was cut back by 2 bases and J by 1 base. The CDR3 coding sequence is TGTGCCACCAGCAGAAGGAGCGGGACTAGCGGGTCCTACAATGAGCAGTTCTTC. It translates to CATSRRSGTSGSYNEQFF.

The chain couples TRBV30 to TRBJ2-5, with D maybe TRBD1 (6 bases). The CDR3 spans 14 residues. In germline, CDR1 is GTSNPN, CDR2 SVGIG (reference sequence). The V end lost 8 bases, the J end lost 1 base, and 17 bases lay between the germline ends. CDR3: CAGGGGSAQETQYF. Written as DNA, the CDR3 is TGTGCCGGGGGTGGGGGCAGCGCCCAAGAGACCCAGTACTTC.

The chain carries TRBV13 and TRBJ2-5, with 11 positions matching TRBD2. V lost 5 bases, J lost 2 bases, and 4 bases stayed unmatched. Germline V gene data show CDR1 as PRHDT and CDR2 as FYEKMQ (reference sequence). CDR3 size: 15 residues. The CDR3 coding sequence is TGTGCCAGCAGCGCCGGACTAGCGGGTCAAGAGACCCAGTACTTC. Translated: CASSAGLAGQETQYF.

This clone showed up just a few times. In nucleotides, the CDR3 is TGTGCCAGCTCACCACCATTAGTGGAGACCCAGTACTTC. Translation: CASSPPLVETQYF. The chain combines TRBV18 with TRBJ2-5; no firm D call. CDR1 and CDR2 from the germline V gene are KGHSH and LQKENI. CDR3 length: 13 residues. Between the trimmed V and J ends, which lost 0 bases and 5 bases, there was a span of 7 bases.

The chain carries TRBV30 and TRBJ2-3, with 11 bases lining up with TRBD2. The CDR3 is made up of 17 amino acids. Losses at the gene ends were 0 bases for V and 9 bases for J; bases not matched to a gene: 14. From germline, CDR1 is GTSNPN and CDR2 SVGIG (reference sequence). This CDR3 reads CAWSVSLVAGGSSTQYF. The CDR3, as DNA: TGTGCCTGGAGTGTGTCCCTGGTAGCGGGAGGGTCCAGCACGCAGTATTTT.

The V and J genes are TRBV18 and TRBJ1-5, with 7 positions matching TRBD1. Germline values: CDR1 KGHSH, CDR2 LQKENI. This CDR3 comprises 15 residues. V lost 1 base, J lost 4 bases, and 4 bases stayed unmatched. The CDR3 sequence is CASSPQGAANQPQHF. The CDR3 bases are TGTGCCAGCTCACCACAGGGGGCTGCGAATCAGCCCCAGCATTTT.

The chain combines TRBV9 with TRBJ2-7, with 10 bases that match TRBD2. CDR3 length equals 13 residues. CDR1 and CDR2 (germline): SGDLS, YYNGEE. Trimming took 4 bases from V and 6 from J; bases not matched to a gene: 4. The DNA of the CDR3 is TGTGCCAGCAGCTCCCGGACTAGCGGCGAGCAGTACTTC. Its translation is CASSSRTSGEQYF.

V is TRBV5-1 and J is TRBJ1-1, with TRBD1 matching 10 bases. Trimming at V came to 4 bases and at J to 6 bases, leaving 6 bases not matched to a gene. In germline, CDR1 is SGHRS, CDR2 YFSETQ. CDR3 length: 14 residues. The CDR3 nucleotides read TGCGCCAGCAGCGTAAGGGACAGGGGATCTGAAGCTTTCTTT. Its translation is CASSVRDRGSEAFF.

This sequence joins TRBV27 and TRBJ2-3, with TRBD2 identical over 8 bases. The germline CDR1 and CDR2 sequences are MNHEY and SMNVEV (reference sequence). This CDR3 has 14 residues. V trimming: 2 bases; J trimming: 5 bases; junction bases outside the gene matches: 3. CDR3 region: CASSLRLAGDTQYF. CDR3 in DNA: TGTGCCAGCAGTTTACGGCTAGCGGGAGATACGCAGTATTTT.

V is TRBV28 and J is TRBJ2-2, with D hard to call. CDR1 is MDHEN and CDR2 is SYDVKM in the germline V gene. The germline V and J ends were trimmed by 8 bases and 5 bases, with 12 bases remaining between them. The CDR3 is 13 residues long. The CDR3 coding sequence is TGTGCCAGCCGTCGCGACACTACCGGGGAGCTGTTTTTT. Amino acid sequence: CASRRDTTGELFF.

This chain joins TRBV27 and TRBJ2-2; 7 positions match TRBD1. The V segment lost 6 bases and the J segment 7 bases; nucleotides outside the gene matches: 5. This CDR3 contains 13 residues. Per germline, CDR1 MNHEY and CDR2 SMNVEV (reference sequence). CDR3 amino acids: CASSQTGFGELFF. The CDR3 DNA is TGTGCCAGCAGCCAGACAGGGTTCGGGGAGCTGTTTTTT.

V gene TRBV12-5 combines with J gene TRBJ1-1; a weak D match, TRBD1 (6 bases). The length of the CDR3 is 16 residues. Germline CDR1 LGHNT, CDR2 FRNRAP. V dropped 2 bases and J dropped 1 base, with 14 bases sitting between them. This CDR3 reads CASGLSLLTGNTEAFF. In DNA form, the CDR3 reads TGTGCTAGTGGTTTGTCCCTCCTGACAGGGAACACTGAAGCTTTCTTT.

V usage is TRBV29-1 and J usage is TRBJ2-2; possibly TRBD1 for D (6 bases). V lost 6 bases and J lost 4, with 6 bases in between. This CDR3 spans 11 amino acids. Germline assignment: CDR1 SQVTM and CDR2 ANQGSEA. The CDR3 region has the DNA TGCAGCGTAGGGGGCACCGGGGAGCTGTTTTTT. Translated, it gives CSVGGTGELFF.